The 18 T cell receptor beta chains below come from one sample, sequenced in a study of T cell responses to AZD1222 COVID-19 vaccine. TCRdb's copy holds only in-frame clones and misses some; the assay was immunoSEQ multiplex PCR. The table includes approximately 130,000 clones, around 92% detected once. The sample here was peripheral blood, taken on day 0 of AZD1222 vaccination. The origin of the receptors is an adult in good health.

V usage is TRBV6-6 and J usage is TRBJ1-1, with 8 bases matching TRBD1. The junction had 6 bases not matched to a gene; V was cut back by 5 bases and J by 13 bases. The V gene's germline CDR1 is MNHNY and CDR2 SVGAGI (reference sequence). The CDR3 has 11 amino acids. The CDR3 here is CASSPDRAFFF. In DNA form, the CDR3 reads TGTGCCAGCAGTCCGGACAGGGCTTTTTTCTTT.

Details on this clone: In the same sample, other DNA sequences code for this CDR3. The CDR3 sequence is CASSGGNQPQHF. CDR3 DNA: TGTGCCAGCAGCGGGGGAAATCAGCCCCAGCATTTT. The chain combines TRBV2 with TRBJ1-5; the D gene is possibly TRBD1 (5 bases). Germline V gives CDR1 SNHLY, CDR2 FYNNEI. The CDR3 loop spans 12 amino acids. V lost 6 bases to trimming and J lost 4 bases, with 7 bases between them.

A note on this clone: The sample contains more than one DNA sequence encoding this CDR3. The V and J genes are TRBV24-1 and TRBJ2-5; TRBD2 might be the D (7 bases). The CDR3 is 15 amino acids. V was cut by 4 bases and J by 5 bases, with 16 bases left in between. CDR1 and CDR2 (germline): KGHDR, SFDVKD. The CDR3 loop is CATSDSRGAGETQYF. The CDR3 DNA sequence: TGTGCCACCAGTGACTCTCGGGGGGCTGGGGAGACCCAGTACTTC.

This sequence joins TRBV5-4 and TRBJ1-2; no clear D. Trimming left V 0 bases short and J 6 bases short, with 12 bases between. Germline CDR1 SGHNT, CDR2 YYREEE (reference sequence). The length of the CDR3 is 14 residues. This CDR3 is CASSLGGPPHGYTF. For the CDR3, the DNA is TGTGCCAGCAGCTTGGGAGGGCCCCCTCATGGCTACACCTTC.

This clone was observed a handful of times. The J gene is TRBJ2-7, the V gene TRBV7-8; 9 bases line up with TRBD1. After removal of 1 base from V and 6 bases from J, the junction contained 1 base not matched to a gene. Germline CDR1 SGHVS, CDR2 FQNEAQ. The CDR3 totals 13 residues. The chain's CDR3 is CASSLGGQGEQYF. The CDR3 DNA follows: TGTGCCAGCAGCTTAGGGGGACAGGGCGAGCAGTACTTC.

The rearrangement joins TRBV18 to TRBJ1-6; D ambiguous. Per the germline V gene, CDR1 is KGHSH and CDR2 is LQKENI. The CDR3 loop spans 15 amino acids. V lost 4 bases, J lost 4 bases, and 11 bases lay in between. The CDR3 nucleotides are TGTGCCAGCTCACTCCAGACGGGATATAATTCACCCCTCCACTTT. It is translated as CASSLQTGYNSPLHF.

The chain uses TRBV3-1 (or the pseudogene TRBV3-2) and TRBJ2-3, with D unclear. V lost 2 bases and J 4 bases, leaving 7 bases between the germline ends. The CDR3 totals 13 residues. Germline assignment: CDR1 LGHDT and CDR2 YNNKEL (reference sequence). The CDR3 sequence: CASSQNPADTQYF. CDR3 bases: TGTGCCAGCAGCCAAAATCCGGCAGATACGCAGTATTTT.

The chain combines TRBV20-1 with TRBJ1-2; the match to TRBD1 covers 8 bases. Germline-derived CDR1 and CDR2 are DFQATT and SNEGSKA (reference sequence). The V gene end was trimmed by 3 bases and the J gene end by 6 bases; junction bases not matched to a gene: 12. The CDR3 spans 15 residues. The CDR3 spells CSASSLTGARDGYTF. Written as DNA, the CDR3 is TGCAGTGCTAGTTCTCTGACAGGGGCAAGAGATGGCTACACCTTC.

The chain recombines TRBV7-9 with TRBJ2-7, with D hard to call. The CDR3 is 13 amino acids. From germline, CDR1 is SEHNR and CDR2 FQNEAQ (reference sequence). V lost 3 bases, J lost 3 bases, and 9 bases lay in between. CDR3: CASSFPGSYEQYF. The CDR3 nucleotides are TGTGCCAGCAGCTTCCCCGGAAGCTACGAGCAGTACTTC.

The chain uses TRBV6-1 and TRBJ1-2; D not resolved. CDR3 length: 13 residues. The V gene lost 2 bases and the J gene lost 3 bases, with 7 bases spanning the gap. Germline values: CDR1 MNHNS, CDR2 SASEGT. The CDR3: CASSEWADYGYTF. DNA of the CDR3: TGTGCCAGCAGTGAATGGGCAGACTATGGCTACACCTTC.

This clone was recorded once. The rearrangement uses TRBV6-2 or TRBV6-3 and TRBJ2-3; D not resolved. Germline V gene sequence: CDR1 MNHEY, CDR2 SVGEGT. With 0 bases removed from V and 5 bases from J, the gap between germline ends came to 9 bases. The CDR3 contains 14 residues. The CDR3 region has the DNA TGTGCCAGCAGTTACTCGAGGCCTTTAGATACGCAGTATTTT. Protein product: CASSYSRPLDTQYF.

This sequence joins TRBV28 and TRBJ2-5; 13 positions agree with TRBD2. Germline lookup yields CDR1 MDHEN and CDR2 SYDVKM. The CDR3 runs to 18 residues. J gave up 1 base and V 1 base, and 6 bases lay outside the gene matches. CDR3 protein: CASSLLTGTSGIQETQYF. DNA of the CDR3: TGTGCCAGCAGTTTATTAACCGGGACTAGCGGGATCCAAGAGACCCAGTACTTC.

The V and J genes are TRBV12-3 or TRBV12-4 and TRBJ1-2, with 8 positions matching TRBD1. After removal of 6 bases from V and 8 bases from J, the junction contained 8 bases not matched to a gene. The CDR3 is made up of 13 amino acids. CDR3 DNA: TGTGCCAGCAGGGGGGACAGGTTAAGGGGCTACACCTTC. It encodes CASRGDRLRGYTF.

This clone was recorded only once. The chain has TRBV3-1 (or the pseudogene TRBV3-2) and TRBJ2-7; 12 bases map to TRBD2. The CDR3 has 16 residues. The germline gives CDR1 LGHDT, CDR2 YNNKEL (reference sequence). Trimming cost V 2 bases and J 2 bases; bases outside gene matches: 4. For the CDR3, the DNA is TGTGCCAGCAGCCAAACGACTAGCGGGAGTCCCTACGAGCAGTACTTC. It codes for CASSQTTSGSPYEQYF.

This clone was counted once. V and J are TRBV2 and TRBJ2-3; D gene uncertain. Germline CDR1 reads SNHLY; CDR2 reads FYNNEI. Trimming shortened V by 3 bases and J by 3 bases, and 7 bases separated the two germline ends. The CDR3 is made up of 13 amino acids. The CDR3 coding sequence is TGTGCCAGCAGTGACGGCGTTACAGATACGCAGTATTTT. Translation: CASSDGVTDTQYF.

The J gene is TRBJ2-6, the V gene TRBV5-1; D is possibly TRBD1 (6 bases). CDR1 and CDR2 from the germline V gene are SGHRS and YFSETQ. The V end lost 3 bases, the J end lost 0 bases, and 10 bases lay between the germline ends. This CDR3 is built from 16 residues. The CDR3 sequence: CASSSLGASGANVLTF. The CDR3 DNA follows: TGCGCCAGCAGCTCTTTGGGGGCCTCTGGGGCCAACGTCCTGACTTTC.

The V call is TRBV19, the J call TRBJ2-5; TRBD1 might be the D (6 bases). Germline V gives CDR1 LNHDA, CDR2 SQIVND (reference sequence). V was pared by 6 bases and J by 0 bases, with 11 bases between. The CDR3 totals 14 residues. The CDR3: CASSRTGYQETQYF. As DNA, the CDR3 is TGTGCCAGTAGCAGAACAGGGTACCAAGAGACCCAGTACTTC.

The genes are TRBV5-5 and TRBJ1-1, with D maybe TRBD1 (5 bases). CDR1 and CDR2 (germline): SGHKS, YYEKEE (reference sequence). This CDR3 comprises 13 residues. V was pared by 1 base and J by 2 bases, with 6 bases between. The CDR3 reads CASSLRGNTEAFF. As DNA, the CDR3 is TGTGCCAGCAGCTTGAGGGGTAACACTGAAGCTTTCTTT. The full variable domain, its missing parts supplied by reference TRBV5-5 and TRBJ1-1, is DAGVTQSPTHLIKTRGQQVTLRCSPISGHKSVSWYQQVLGQGPQFIFQYYEKEERGRGNFPDRFSARQFPNYSSELNVNALLLGDSALYLCASSLRGNTEAFFGQGTRLTVV.